The 32 T cell receptor beta chains given below trace back to one sample, sequenced in a study of vaccination and CD4 T cells after COVID-19. The antigens for these receptors are not known. Specified treatment: approximately 9-day PBMC culture with coronavirus spike peptide pools or control peptides (ViraFEST assay). Sequence data for DNA of cultured CD4+ T cells were generated by the Oncomine TCR Beta short-read assay. TCRdb reanalysed the PCR reads using MiXCR and keeps one entry per CDR3 protein. Here the sample spans about 21,000 distinct CDR3 sequences, roughly 50% being singletons. Sequencing used CD4+ T cells from blood, cultured in vitro. The receptors shown here come from a human donor who had recovered from COVID-19.

This clonotype was counted only a few times. The V and J genes are TRBV30 and TRBJ1-1; D perhaps matches TRBD1 (5 bases). Per germline, CDR1 GTSNPN and CDR2 SVGIG (reference sequence). The germline V and J ends were trimmed by 0 bases and 11 bases, with 19 bases remaining between them. CDR3 length: 14 residues. CDR3 protein: CAWSVMMGESVAFF. The DNA for the CDR3 is TGTGCCTGGAGTGTAATGATGGGGGAATCTGTGGCTTTCTTT.

The chain is built from TRBV19 and TRBJ2-2; TRBD1 aligns across 9 bases. Per germline, CDR1 LNHDA and CDR2 SQIVND (reference sequence). With V trimmed by 6 bases and J by 4 bases, 6 bases remained unmatched. This CDR3 has 15 residues. CDR3 in DNA: TGTGCCAGTAGCCAACAGGGGGCGCTCACCGGGGAGCTGTTTTTT. Translation gives CASSQQGALTGELFF.

The J gene is TRBJ2-2, the V gene TRBV5-4; possibly TRBD2 for D (6 bases). Germline V lookup: CDR1 SGHNT, CDR2 YYREEE (reference sequence). The CDR3 has 15 residues. The ends were cut back, 1 base at V and 3 bases at J, with 10 bases in the middle. The CDR3 loop is CASSLSGGYTGELFF. The CDR3, as DNA: TGTGCCAGCAGCTTGTCCGGGGGATACACCGGGGAGCTGTTTTTT.

The gene calls are TRBV6-2 or TRBV6-3 and TRBJ2-1; the match to TRBD2 covers 9 bases. Germline V CDR1 and CDR2: MNHEY, SVGEGT. J was trimmed by 4 bases and V by 4 bases; bases with no gene match: 2. The CDR3 is made up of 14 amino acids. The CDR3 nucleotides are TGTGCCAGCAGTTCGACTAGCGGTTACAATGAGCAGTTCTTC. Translation: CASSSTSGYNEQFF.

The J gene is TRBJ2-3, the V gene TRBV20-1; TRBD2 might be the D (7 bases). The V and J ends lost 2 bases and 5 bases respectively, with 20 bases between them. The germline CDR1 and CDR2 sequences are DFQATT and SNEGSKA (reference sequence). The CDR3 is 16 amino acids. The CDR3 DNA is TGCAGTGCTAGATTGTACCCTGAGGGGGGGGGAGATACGCAGTATTTT. This gives the protein CSARLYPEGGGDTQYF.

The gene calls are TRBV5-1 and TRBJ1-1; 8 bases align to TRBD1. V shed 4 bases, J shed 0 bases, and the junction held 5 bases outside the gene matches. The CDR3 totals 15 residues. Germline V lookup: CDR1 SGHRS, CDR2 YFSETQ. For the CDR3, the DNA is TGCGCCAGCAGCCGTAGGACAGGGATGAACACTGAAGCTTTCTTT. Translated: CASSRRTGMNTEAFF.

This clonotype was counted only a few times. This chain connects TRBV27 to TRBJ1-5; D possibly corresponds to TRBD1 (6 bases). Trimming stripped 3 bases from V and 6 bases from J, with 6 bases between. CDR3 length: 12 residues. CDR1 is MNHEY, CDR2 SMNVEV, per germline (reference sequence). The CDR3 sequence: CASSFRGQPQHF. In nucleotides, the CDR3 is TGTGCCAGCAGTTTCAGGGGTCAGCCCCAGCATTTT.

This clonotype was picked up a small number of times. The chain is built from TRBV6-1 and TRBJ1-1; D perhaps matches TRBD1 (5 bases). Deletions cut 1 base from V and 4 bases from J, with 13 bases between. Germline V gene lookup returns CDR1 MNHNS and CDR2 SASEGT. CDR3 size: 15 residues. CDR3 sequence reads: CASSEGPGGITEAFF. In DNA form, the CDR3 reads TGTGCCAGCAGTGAAGGCCCCGGGGGAATCACTGAAGCTTTCTTT.

The rearrangement uses TRBV6-2 or TRBV6-3 and TRBJ1-2; no clear D gene. V was cut by 2 bases and J by 7 bases, with 11 bases left in between. The CDR3 covers 13 residues. The germline V gene encodes CDR1 MNHEY and CDR2 SVGEGT. The CDR3 bases are TGTGCCAGCAGTTACCTTGGGATAGGTGGCTACACCTTC. This translates into CASSYLGIGGYTF.

The rearrangement links TRBV24-1 to TRBJ1-2, with no clear D. The CDR3 spans 12 residues. Trimming took 9 bases from V and 4 from J, leaving 11 bases between them. The germline V gene has CDR1 KGHDR and CDR2 SFDVKD. CDR3 in amino acids: CATSGDGYGYTF. The CDR3 nucleotides read TGTGCCACCTCAGGTGACGGCTATGGCTACACCTTC.

This clonotype was detected a few times. The chain employs TRBV19 and TRBJ2-5; 9 nucleotides agree with TRBD2. The CDR3 length is 17 residues. The trim removed 5 bases at V and 4 bases at J, leaving 14 bases unmatched. Germline CDR1 is LNHDA and CDR2 is SQIVND (reference sequence). The CDR3 nucleotides read TGTGCCAGTAGTCTGAGGGGGGTAGCGGGAGTGGGAGAGACCCAGTACTTC. This gives the protein CASSLRGVAGVGETQYF.

This clonotype was observed a few times. This sequence joins TRBV12-3 or TRBV12-4 and TRBJ2-2; 12 bases are a match to TRBD2. The CDR3 spans 16 residues. Unmatched junction bases numbered 6, after V lost 5 bases and J lost 5 bases. The CDR3 spells CASSETSGRHTGELFF. For the CDR3, the DNA is TGTGCCAGCAGTGAGACTAGCGGGAGACATACCGGGGAGCTGTTTTTT.

This sequence joins TRBV2 and TRBJ1-2, with no clear D. Trimming stripped 1 base from V and 4 bases from J, with 4 bases between. CDR3 length: 12 residues. Per the germline V gene, CDR1 is SNHLY and CDR2 is FYNNEI. In DNA form, the CDR3 reads TGTGCCAGCAGTGAAGGGGGCTATGGCTACACCTTC. Its translation: CASSEGGYGYTF.

In DNA form, the CDR3 reads TGTGCCAGCATCCAACCCCCACTCTATGGCTACACCTTC. This codes for CASIQPPLYGYTF. The rearrangement links TRBV6-2 or TRBV6-3 to TRBJ1-2; D gene uncertain. CDR1 is MNHEY and CDR2 is SVGEGT in the germline V gene. The CDR3 length is 13 residues. The V and J ends lost 7 bases and 4 bases respectively, with 13 bases between them.

The rearrangement links TRBV7-9 to TRBJ2-3, with 7 positions matching TRBD2. Germline V gene data show CDR1 as SEHNR and CDR2 as FQNEAQ (reference sequence). The CDR3 runs to 15 residues. The J segment lost 5 bases and the V segment lost 5 bases, leaving 10 bases of the junction unmatched. The CDR3 DNA is TGTGCCAGCAGCCCAACCCTAGCGGTCATAGATACGCAGTATTTT. Translating gives CASSPTLAVIDTQYF.

V and J are TRBV20-1 and TRBJ1-4; D is ambiguous. Looked up from germline, CDR1 is DFQATT and CDR2 is SNEGSKA (reference sequence). V gave up 7 bases and J gave up 0 bases, with 6 bases separating them. The CDR3 length is 12 residues. The CDR3 sequence: CSVSATNEKLFF. The DNA of the CDR3 is TGCAGTGTATCTGCAACTAATGAAAAACTGTTTTTT.

The CDR3 loop reads CATFAEYGARAFF. The CDR3 nucleotides read TGCGCCACCTTCGCCGAGTATGGGGCAAGAGCTTTCTTT. V usage is TRBV10-2 and J usage is TRBJ1-1; D might be TRBD1 (5 bases). Germline assignment: CDR1 WSHSY and CDR2 SAAADI. V lost 10 bases and J lost 10, with 22 bases in between. This CDR3 contains 13 residues.

This clonotype was counted only a few times. The rearrangement links TRBV20-1 to TRBJ2-1; possibly TRBD2 for D (5 bases). V shed 4 bases and J shed 2 bases, with 21 bases lying between them. The germline CDR1 and CDR2 sequences are DFQATT and SNEGSKA (reference sequence). The CDR3 spans 17 residues. This chain's CDR3 is CSAKGFLALSTYNEQFF. CDR3 DNA sequence: TGCAGTGCTAAAGGATTTTTAGCGTTATCCACCTACAATGAGCAGTTCTTC.

This clonotype occurred once. The CDR3 loop reads CASSEMVENEQFF. The CDR3 region has the DNA TGTGCCAGCAGCGAAATGGTAGAGAATGAGCAGTTCTTC. V is TRBV6-1 and J is TRBJ2-1; D is undetermined. V was clipped by 6 bases and J by 7 bases, with 13 bases between them. There are 13 residues in the CDR3. From germline, CDR1 is MNHNS and CDR2 SASEGT.

This chain links TRBV30 with TRBJ2-2; D gene unclear. V lost 8 bases, J lost 5 bases, and 15 bases lay in between. There are 13 residues in the CDR3. Germline CDR1 and CDR2: GTSNPN and SVGIG (reference sequence). This chain's CDR3 is CAGTSFGTGELFF. The CDR3 DNA sequence: TGTGCCGGCACCTCATTTGGGACCGGGGAGCTGTTTTTT.

This clonotype turned up a few times. J is TRBJ2-7 and V is TRBV30, with D maybe TRBD1 (6 bases). CDR1 is GTSNPN, CDR2 SVGIG, per germline (reference sequence). V was trimmed by 5 bases and J by 5 bases, leaving 10 bases between them. The CDR3 is 11 amino acids. Here the CDR3 reads CAWETGHEQYF. The CDR3 DNA reads as TGTGCCTGGGAAACAGGGCACGAGCAGTACTTC. Drawing the rest from reference TRBV30 and TRBJ2-7, the complete variable domain is SQTIHQWPATLVQPVGSPLSLECTVEGTSNPNLYWYRQAAGRGLQLLFYSVGIGQISSEVPQNLSASRPQDRQFILSSKKLLLSDSGFYLCAWETGHEQYFGPGTRLTVT.

This clonotype was observed a handful of times. The V gene is TRBV7-3, the J gene TRBJ1-2, with 9 bases identical to TRBD1. Germline V CDR1 and CDR2: SGHTA, FQGTGA. The CDR3 covers 15 residues. The V segment lost 5 bases and the J segment 4 bases; nucleotides outside the gene matches: 8. The CDR3 is CASSLDGTGLYGYTF. CDR3 nucleotides: TGTGCCAGCAGCCTAGACGGGACAGGGCTCTATGGCTACACCTTC.

The chain couples TRBV28 to TRBJ1-1; no clear D. Trimming took 8 bases from V and 4 from J, leaving 17 bases between them. The CDR3 is made up of 14 amino acids. CDR1 MDHEN and CDR2 SYDVKM come from the germline V gene. The DNA for the CDR3 is TGTGCCAGCTGCGACCTCGGACGGGGCACTGAAGCTTTCTTT. Encoded protein: CASCDLGRGTEAFF.

V and J are TRBV10-3 and TRBJ2-3; D uncertain. This CDR3 is built from 14 residues. From germline, CDR1 is ENHRY and CDR2 SYGVKD. V was clipped by 0 bases and J by 6 bases, with 10 bases between them. The DNA of the CDR3 is TGTGCCATCAGTGAGTCGAAGCCCCCCGATACGCAGTATTTT. It is translated as CAISESKPPDTQYF.

The chain combines TRBV4-1 with TRBJ2-1; possible D gene TRBD2, 5 bases. This CDR3 contains 15 residues. Germline CDR1 is MGHRA and CDR2 is YSYEKL. V was clipped by 0 bases and J by 7 bases, with 13 bases between them. The CDR3 region is CASSQEREYQNEQFF. The CDR3 DNA reads as TGCGCCAGCAGCCAAGAGAGGGAGTACCAAAATGAGCAGTTCTTC.

This rearrangement joins TRBV7-8 to TRBJ2-1; D tentatively fits TRBD1 or TRBD2 (5 bases each). The V end lost 0 bases, the J end lost 7 bases, and 10 bases lay between the germline ends. Looked up from germline, CDR1 is SGHVS and CDR2 is FQNEAQ. The CDR3 has 14 amino acids. Here the CDR3 DNA reads TGTGCCAGCAGCTTAGCACCGGGACGGAATGAGCAGTTCTTC. Amino acids: CASSLAPGRNEQFF.

Only a few counts were recorded for this clonotype. The rearrangement joins TRBV6-2 or TRBV6-3 to TRBJ1-2, with no clear D. The CDR3 loop spans 12 amino acids. From germline, CDR1 is MNHEY and CDR2 SVGEGT. The germline V and J ends were trimmed by 2 bases and 8 bases, with 9 bases remaining between them. The CDR3 nucleotides are TGTGCCAGCAGTTACGGTGGTAACGGCTACACCTTC. Protein sequence: CASSYGGNGYTF.

The chain has TRBV6-1 and TRBJ1-2; a possible D gene is TRBD1 (6 bases). Germline CDR1 MNHNS, CDR2 SASEGT. The CDR3 is 14 residues long. The V gene lost 7 bases and the J gene lost 4 bases, with 16 bases spanning the gap. As DNA, the CDR3 is TGTGCCAGCAACCCCAGGGGAGGGATCTATGGCTACACCTTC. Its protein product is CASNPRGGIYGYTF.

This chain uses TRBV5-1 with TRBJ1-3, with D uncertain. The germline CDR1 and CDR2 sequences are SGHRS and YFSETQ. The V gene lost 6 bases and the J gene lost 4 bases, with 11 bases spanning the gap. This CDR3 has 13 residues. The CDR3 spells CASKTPGGNTIYF. DNA of the CDR3: TGCGCCAGCAAAACACCAGGAGGAAACACCATATATTTT.

CDR3 coding DNA: TGTGCCAGCAGTTTATTCGGGACAGACAACACTGAAGCTTTCTTT. Protein product: CASSLFGTDNTEAFF. The V call is TRBV28, the J call TRBJ1-1; 7 positions agree with TRBD1. The J segment lost 2 bases and the V segment lost 1 base, leaving 4 bases of the junction unmatched. The germline V gene encodes CDR1 MDHEN and CDR2 SYDVKM. CDR3 length: 15 residues.

The rearrangement links TRBV19 to TRBJ2-2; D may be TRBD1 (6 bases). The CDR3 is 16 residues long. The germline V gene encodes CDR1 LNHDA and CDR2 SQIVND (reference sequence). The V end lost 4 bases, the J end lost 1 base, and 13 bases lay between the germline ends. CDR3 in amino acids: CASSRLLQGNTGELFF. CDR3 coding DNA: TGTGCCAGTAGTAGACTCCTACAGGGGAACACCGGGGAGCTGTTTTTT.

This clonotype turned up a few times. The rearrangement links TRBV20-1 to TRBJ1-5; a weak D match, TRBD1 (6 bases). Germline assignment: CDR1 DFQATT and CDR2 SNEGSKA (reference sequence). The CDR3 sequence is 15 residues long. Trimming left V 3 bases short and J 0 bases short, with 12 bases between. The CDR3 here is CSASMTGYSNQPQHF. The DNA of the CDR3 is TGCAGTGCTAGTATGACAGGATATAGCAATCAGCCCCAGCATTTT.